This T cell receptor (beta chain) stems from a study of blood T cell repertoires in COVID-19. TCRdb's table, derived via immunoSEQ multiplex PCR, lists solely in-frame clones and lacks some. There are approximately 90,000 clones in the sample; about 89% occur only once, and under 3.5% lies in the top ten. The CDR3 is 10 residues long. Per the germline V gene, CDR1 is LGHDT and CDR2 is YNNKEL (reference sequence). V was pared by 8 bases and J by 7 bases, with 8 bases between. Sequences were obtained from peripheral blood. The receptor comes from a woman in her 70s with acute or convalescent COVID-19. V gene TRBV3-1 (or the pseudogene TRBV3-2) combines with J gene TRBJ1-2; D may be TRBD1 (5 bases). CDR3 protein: CASYGGGYTF. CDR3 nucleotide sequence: TGTGCCAGCTACGGGGGTGGCTACACCTTC.